This passage covers 15 T cell receptor beta chains from one sample sequenced in a study of T cells in Graves' hyperthyroidism and ophthalmopathy (dated by TCRdb to the late 2010s). The protocol used for the library was multiplex PCR. This sample was sequenced with an Illumina HiSeq 2000. TCR beta CDR3 regions were amplified from RNA transcripts. A first-round RT-PCR of the TCR CDR3 used the HTBI primer set with the Qiagen OneStep RT-PCR kit. TCRdb cleaned the public reads at Q25 with fastp, built clones with MiXCR and kept in-frame beta chains. Rows matching on CDR3 protein sequence are summarized as one entry with the most common DNA and genes. The sample table shows about 290,000 distinct CDR3 sequences, and about 14% are seen once. In total, the top ten clones hold 7.5% to 8% of the sample. The sample was blood. The source is a woman under 40 with Graves' hyperthyroidism that later progressed to Graves' ophthalmopathy.

This clonotype was recorded at least ten times. V usage is TRBV6-2 or TRBV6-3 and J usage is TRBJ2-1; TRBD2 might be the D (6 bases). The CDR3 is made up of 18 amino acids. Trimming pared 1 base from V and 3 bases from J, leaving 19 bases between. Germline V gives CDR1 MNHEY, CDR2 SVGEGT. The CDR3 is CASSYFPRLDRNYNEQFF. In nucleotides, the CDR3 is TGTGCCAGCAGTTACTTCCCTCGACTAGATAGAAACTACAATGAGCAGTTCTTC.

This clonotype has ten or more counts. The chain joins TRBV7-2 to TRBJ2-7, with 13 bases that match TRBD2. The length of the CDR3 is 18 residues. Trimming removed 5 bases from V and 6 bases from J; junction bases left unmatched: 16. From germline, CDR1 is SGHTA and CDR2 FQGNSA. The CDR3 DNA sequence: TGTGCCAGCAGCACCTCGGGACTAGCGGGGAGAGCGGGAGGCGAGCAGTACTTC. Its protein product is CASSTSGLAGRAGGEQYF.

This clonotype was observed many times. The chain is built from TRBV28 and TRBJ1-5; a weak D match, TRBD1 (5 bases). In germline, CDR1 is MDHEN, CDR2 SYDVKM. V shed 6 bases and J shed 4 bases, with 13 bases lying between them. The CDR3 is made up of 14 amino acids. DNA of the CDR3: TGTGCCAGCAGCGGGCAGGCAGGGAATCAGCCCCAGCATTTT. Its protein is CASSGQAGNQPQHF.

This clonotype was seen many times. The rearrangement uses TRBV18 and TRBJ2-5; D possibly uses TRBD1 or TRBD2 (5 bases each). Germline V gene sequence: CDR1 KGHSH, CDR2 LQKENI. This CDR3 has 15 residues. Deletions cut 3 bases from V and 1 base from J, with 12 bases between. DNA of the CDR3: TGTGCCAGCTCACCCCGTCCCGGGACCCAAGAGACCCAGTACTTC. Translated: CASSPRPGTQETQYF.

This clonotype showed up just a few times. The chain uses TRBV13 and TRBJ1-5; D may be TRBD1 (5 bases). V was clipped by 3 bases and J by 6 bases, with 12 bases between them. The CDR3 totals 14 residues. CDR1 is PRHDT, CDR2 FYEKMQ, per germline (reference sequence). Here the CDR3 reads CASSFGGVGQPQHF. The CDR3 region has the DNA TGTGCCAGCAGCTTCGGGGGGGTTGGTCAGCCCCAGCATTTT.

This clonotype was seen at least ten times. The genes are TRBV6-2 or TRBV6-3 and TRBJ2-5; 11 bases match TRBD2. In germline, CDR1 is MNHEY, CDR2 SVGEGT. The V segment lost 4 bases and the J segment 6 bases; nucleotides outside the gene matches: 4. This CDR3 is built from 14 residues. CDR3 sequence reads: CASSLLAGVKTQYF. The CDR3 DNA reads as TGTGCCAGCAGTTTACTAGCGGGAGTAAAGACCCAGTACTTC.

This clonotype was seen repeatedly, ten times or more. The chain combines TRBV28 with TRBJ1-1; D unresolved. The CDR3 has 12 residues. V lost 5 bases, J lost 4 bases, and 8 bases lay in between. Germline CDR1 and CDR2: MDHEN and SYDVKM. The CDR3 DNA is TGTGCCAGCAGTGTAGGTCCCACTGAAGCTTTCTTT. The encoded protein is CASSVGPTEAFF.

In this sample, this clonotype turned up many times. This chain links TRBV3-1 with TRBJ2-7; possible D gene TRBD1, 5 bases. Trimming shortened V by 4 bases and J by 3 bases, and 16 bases separated the two germline ends. This CDR3 contains 15 residues. The V gene's germline CDR1 is LGHDT and CDR2 YNNKEL (reference sequence). This CDR3 is CASSPTWGGDYEQYF. The CDR3 region has the DNA TGTGCCAGCAGCCCCACATGGGGCGGCGACTACGAGCAGTACTTC.

This clonotype was recorded many times. This chain links TRBV6-1 with TRBJ1-2; weak D call: TRBD1 (5 bases). Germline-derived CDR1 and CDR2 are MNHNS and SASEGT. The length of the CDR3 is 16 residues. V dropped 5 bases and J dropped 5 bases, with 21 bases sitting between them. The CDR3 DNA reads as TGTGCCAGCAGTTACAAGGGAGCCGGGGGAGGATATGGCTACACCTTC. Translating gives CASSYKGAGGGYGYTF.

This clonotype occurred many times. The CDR3 coding sequence is TGTGCCAGCTCACCGGGGGCCACCTCCTACAATGAGCAGTTCTTC. Protein sequence: CASSPGATSYNEQFF. The rearrangement joins TRBV18 to TRBJ2-1; the D gene is possibly TRBD1 (6 bases). The germline V gene has CDR1 KGHSH and CDR2 LQKENI. Trimming cost V 3 bases and J 0 bases, with 9 bases left between them. The CDR3 has 15 amino acids.

Many counts were recorded for this clonotype. This chain uses TRBV11-2 with TRBJ1-1; tentatively, D is TRBD1 (6 bases). The V gene lost 4 bases and the J gene lost 4 bases, with 19 bases spanning the gap. Germline V gene data show CDR1 as SGHAT and CDR2 as FQNNGV. CDR3 length: 16 residues. The CDR3 coding sequence is TGTGCCAGCAGCTCCACGACAGGCCCTGAGTCCACTGAAGCTTTCTTT. This translates into CASSSTTGPESTEAFF.

This clonotype was seen ten or more times. V gene TRBV28 combines with J gene TRBJ1-2, with TRBD1 as a possible D gene (6 bases). The CDR3 runs to 14 residues. Germline CDR1 is MDHEN and CDR2 is SYDVKM. Trimming cost V 2 bases and J 8 bases, with 15 bases left between them. As DNA, the CDR3 is TGTGCCAGCAGTTTACCCACGGGGGCTGACGGCTACACCTTC. Translating it yields CASSLPTGADGYTF.

The rearrangement links TRBV2 to TRBJ1-5; unclear D gene. This CDR3 contains 16 residues. The germline V gene has CDR1 SNHLY and CDR2 FYNNEI. The V gene lost 6 bases and the J gene lost 6 bases, with 21 bases spanning the gap. CDR3 sequence: CASSPSEARPSQPQHF. In nucleotides, the CDR3 is TGTGCCAGCAGCCCGTCGGAGGCCCGGCCTAGTCAGCCCCAGCATTTT.

The table lists this clonotype with many counts. This rearrangement joins TRBV9 to TRBJ2-3; 8 bases match TRBD2. This CDR3 comprises 15 residues. The germline gives CDR1 SGDLS, CDR2 YYNGEE. With V trimmed by 0 bases and J by 3 bases, 3 bases remained unmatched. CDR3 nucleotide sequence: TGTGCCAGCAGCGTAGTCGCGGGAGGAACAGATACGCAGTATTTT. This codes for CASSVVAGGTDTQYF.

This clonotype was detected many times. The chain uses TRBV7-2 and TRBJ2-3; 10 bases align to TRBD2. Germline lookup yields CDR1 SGHTA and CDR2 FQGNSA. V was clipped by 5 bases and J by 11 bases; unmatched bases: 13. This CDR3 comprises 15 residues. The CDR3 DNA follows: TGTGCCAGCAGCCCCGGGCGGCTAGCGGGAGAGGGGCAGTATTTT. It translates to CASSPGRLAGEGQYF. The full variable domain, completed using reference TRBV7-2 and TRBJ2-3, is GAGVSQSPSNKVTEKGKDVELRCDPISGHTALYWYRQSLGQGLEFLIYFQGNSAPDKSGLPSDRFSAERTGGSVSTLTIQRTQQEDSAVYLCASSPGRLAGEGQYFGPGTRLTVL.